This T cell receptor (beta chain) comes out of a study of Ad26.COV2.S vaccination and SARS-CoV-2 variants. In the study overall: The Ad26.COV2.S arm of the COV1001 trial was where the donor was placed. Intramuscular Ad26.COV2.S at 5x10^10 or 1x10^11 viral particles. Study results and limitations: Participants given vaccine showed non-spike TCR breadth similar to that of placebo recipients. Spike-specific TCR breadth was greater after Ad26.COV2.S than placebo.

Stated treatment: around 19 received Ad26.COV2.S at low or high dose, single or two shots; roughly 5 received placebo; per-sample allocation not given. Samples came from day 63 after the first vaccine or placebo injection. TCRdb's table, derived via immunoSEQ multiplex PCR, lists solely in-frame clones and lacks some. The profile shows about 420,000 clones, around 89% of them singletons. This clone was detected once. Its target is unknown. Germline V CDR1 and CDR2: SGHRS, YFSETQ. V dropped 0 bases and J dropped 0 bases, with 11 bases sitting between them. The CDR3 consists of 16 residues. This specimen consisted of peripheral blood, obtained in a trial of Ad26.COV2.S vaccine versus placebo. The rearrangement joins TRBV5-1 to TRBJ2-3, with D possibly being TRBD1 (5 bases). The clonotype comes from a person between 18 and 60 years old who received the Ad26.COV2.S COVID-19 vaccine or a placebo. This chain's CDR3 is CASSLAGHTSTDTQYF. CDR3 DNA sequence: TGCGCCAGCAGCTTGGCCGGACATACCAGCACAGATACGCAGTATTTT.